This entry describes one TCR beta chain. Collection of blood occurred at baseline, at cycle 4 day 1, and at cycle 7 day 1. This sample was included in a study of OX40 agonist ivuxolimab in advanced cancers. Turning to the study itself: Three individuals attained partial responses, comprising one hepatocellular carcinoma case and two cutaneous melanoma cases.

Assay used: immunoSEQ multiplex PCR; TCRdb lists only in-frame clones, some missing. The data contain about 73,000 clones, 75% to 90% of them singletons. Trimming removed 6 bases at V and 7 bases at J, with 12 bases between. The CDR3 runs 12 residues. Germline CDR1 is MNHEY and CDR2 is SMNVEV (reference sequence). The receptor comes from an adult with an advanced solid tumor such as melanoma, head and neck, liver or kidney cancer. Sequenced material: CD4+ or CD8+ T cells sorted from blood, taken in a trial of the OX40 agonist ivuxolimab. The chain recombines TRBV27 with TRBJ1-2, with D perhaps TRBD1 (6 bases). CDR3 residues: CASSTGLAGYTF. CDR3 bases: TGTGCCAGCAGCACAGGGCTGGCTGGCTACACCTTC.